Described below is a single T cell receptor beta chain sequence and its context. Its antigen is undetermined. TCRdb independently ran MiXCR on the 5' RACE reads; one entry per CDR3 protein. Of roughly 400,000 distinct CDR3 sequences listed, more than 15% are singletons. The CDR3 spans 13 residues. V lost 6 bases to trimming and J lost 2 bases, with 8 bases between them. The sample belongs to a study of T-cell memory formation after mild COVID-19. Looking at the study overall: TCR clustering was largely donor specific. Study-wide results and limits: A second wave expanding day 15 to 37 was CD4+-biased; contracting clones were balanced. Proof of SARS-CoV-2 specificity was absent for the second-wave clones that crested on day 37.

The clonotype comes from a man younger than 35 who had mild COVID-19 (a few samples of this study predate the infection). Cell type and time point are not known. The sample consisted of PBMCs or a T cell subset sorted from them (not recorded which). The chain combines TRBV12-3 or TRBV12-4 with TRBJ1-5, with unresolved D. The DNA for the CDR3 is TGTGCCAGCAGGCTCGGGGGCAATCAGCCCCAGCATTTT. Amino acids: CASRLGGNQPQHF.